This passage covers 21 T cell receptor beta chains from one sample sequenced in a study of blood T cell repertoires in COVID-19. Clones were read by immunoSEQ multiplex PCR, and TCRdb kept only the in-frame ones, dropping some. This table has about 200,000 clones, around nine tenths appearing once. What was sequenced was peripheral blood. These receptors all stem from a man aged 60 to 69 with acute or convalescent COVID-19.

The table lists this clone with a count of one. The V call is TRBV10-1, the J call TRBJ2-3; 7 bases are a match to TRBD1. This CDR3 comprises 15 residues. Germline CDR1 is WNHNN and CDR2 is SYGVQD (reference sequence). V gave up 2 bases and J gave up 3 bases; unmatched junction bases: 5. The CDR3, as DNA: TGCGCCAGCAGTGAGAATGACAGGGATACAGATACGCAGTATTTT. Its protein product is CASSENDRDTDTQYF.

The chain couples TRBV28 to TRBJ1-5; D gene ambiguous. CDR3 length: 13 amino acids. V was clipped by 6 bases and J by 0 bases, with 6 bases between them. Germline V gene data show CDR1 as MDHEN and CDR2 as SYDVKM. Here the CDR3 DNA reads TGTGCCAGCAGAATTAATAGCAATCAGCCCCAGCATTTT. Translated, it gives CASRINSNQPQHF.

V gene TRBV7-2 combines with J gene TRBJ1-1; the D is unclear. The CDR3 length is 14 residues. Between the trimmed V and J ends, which lost 5 bases and 0 bases, there was a span of 10 bases. From germline, CDR1 is SGHTA and CDR2 FQGNSA. For the CDR3, the DNA is TGTGCCAGCAGCGTCAGGAAGATGAACACTGAAGCTTTCTTT. Translation: CASSVRKMNTEAFF.

The chain carries TRBV7-3 and TRBJ2-1; D might be TRBD2 (6 bases). Deletions cut 1 base from V and 8 bases from J, with 6 bases between. Looked up from germline, CDR1 is SGHTA and CDR2 is FQGTGA. The CDR3 sequence is 12 residues long. The CDR3 loop is CASSLRGDEQFF. CDR3 bases: TGTGCCAGCAGCTTAAGGGGGGATGAGCAGTTCTTC.

This chain links TRBV6-4 with TRBJ1-6, with D uncertain. CDR1 is MRHNA, CDR2 SNTAGT, per germline. V was pared by 2 bases and J by 10 bases, with 9 bases between. This CDR3 spans 13 amino acids. The CDR3 here is CASSDKPWSPLHF. The DNA of the CDR3 is TGTGCCAGCAGTGACAAGCCCTGGTCACCCCTCCACTTT.

The chain uses TRBV6-2 or TRBV6-3 and TRBJ2-7; D is perhaps TRBD1 (5 bases). Germline-derived CDR1 and CDR2 are MNHEY and SVGEGT. This CDR3 is 16 amino acids long. V was clipped by 6 bases and J by 7 bases, with 25 bases between them. CDR3 DNA: TGTGCCAGCAGCCCTATAGCAGGGCTCGGATACGTGGAGCAGTACTTC. This sequence encodes CASSPIAGLGYVEQYF.

The CDR3 DNA reads as TGTGCCAGCACCCCCTCGGGGAGTAAGGGCACCTACGAGCAGTACTTC. Translation: CASTPSGSKGTYEQYF. The chain joins TRBV27 to TRBJ2-7; D is perhaps TRBD2 (5 bases). CDR1 is MNHEY and CDR2 is SMNVEV in the germline V gene (reference sequence). V lost 7 bases and J 2 bases, leaving 21 bases between the germline ends. CDR3 size: 16 residues.

The chain carries TRBV7-9 and TRBJ1-1; 10 nucleotides line up with TRBD1. V dropped 5 bases and J dropped 4; count of bases not matched to a gene: 7. The CDR3 spans 15 residues. Per germline, CDR1 SEHNR and CDR2 FQNEAQ (reference sequence). The DNA of the CDR3 is TGTGCCAGCAGCGAGACAGGGGGCTTAGGCACTGAAGCTTTCTTT. The encoded protein is CASSETGGLGTEAFF.

This clone is a singleton in its sample. The genes are TRBV10-2 and TRBJ1-3, with 7 bases matching TRBD1. CDR3 size: 17 residues. Trimming at V came to 1 base and at J to 0 bases, leaving 6 bases not matched to a gene. Germline V gene lookup returns CDR1 WSHSY and CDR2 SAAADI. CDR3 in DNA: TGCGCCAGCAGTGAGTTCCGAGACAGGGCCTCTGGAAACACCATATATTTT. Translated: CASSEFRDRASGNTIYF.

This clone showed up just once. V gene TRBV27 combines with J gene TRBJ1-1, with D perhaps matching TRBD1 (5 bases). The germline V gene has CDR1 MNHEY and CDR2 SMNVEV (reference sequence). There are 15 residues in the CDR3. With 7 bases removed from V and 3 bases from J, the gap between germline ends came to 18 bases. CDR3: CASTTNGAGDTEAFF. CDR3 DNA: TGTGCCAGCACCACCAATGGGGCGGGAGACACTGAAGCTTTCTTT.

This clone showed up just once. This chain joins TRBV5-4 and TRBJ2-7; 8 nucleotides align to TRBD1. Germline V lookup: CDR1 SGHNT, CDR2 YYREEE (reference sequence). Losses at the gene ends were 3 bases for V and 3 bases for J; bases not matched to a gene: 5. The CDR3 length is 14 residues. The CDR3 protein is CASSSDRELYEQYF. CDR3 coding DNA: TGTGCCAGCAGCTCGGACAGGGAACTCTACGAGCAGTACTTC.

The genes are TRBV7-9 and TRBJ1-1, with D uncertain. The CDR3 spans 17 residues. Germline V gene data show CDR1 as SEHNR and CDR2 as FQNEAQ (reference sequence). V was trimmed by 3 bases and J by 0 bases, leaving 17 bases between them. The CDR3 coding sequence is TGTGCCAGCAGCTTTGATTTGGGCAGGAACTTGAACACTGAAGCTTTCTTT. This gives the protein CASSFDLGRNLNTEAFF.

The gene calls are TRBV7-9 and TRBJ1-5, with TRBD1 matching 7 bases. Germline V gene sequence: CDR1 SEHNR, CDR2 FQNEAQ (reference sequence). The junction had 8 bases not matched to a gene; V was cut back by 5 bases and J by 1 base. The CDR3 runs 16 residues. The CDR3, as DNA: TGTGCCAGCAGCAGAGACGGGACAGCGAGCAATCAGCCCCAGCATTTT. The encoded protein is CASSRDGTASNQPQHF.

This clone showed up just a few times. The rearrangement joins TRBV5-6 to TRBJ2-4, with 8 bases lining up with TRBD2. V lost 0 bases to trimming and J lost 3 bases; unmatched junction nucleotides: 2. The CDR3 has 15 residues. Per the germline V gene, CDR1 is SGHDT and CDR2 is YYEEEE. Here the CDR3 reads CASSLVGTSKNIQYF. CDR3 bases: TGTGCCAGCAGCTTGGTTGGGACTAGCAAAAACATTCAGTACTTC.

This clone was picked up many times. The J gene is TRBJ1-1, the V gene TRBV7-6; D may be TRBD1 (5 bases). V was pared by 1 base and J by 4 bases, with 7 bases between. This CDR3 comprises 13 residues. The germline CDR1 and CDR2 sequences are SGHVS and FNYEAQ. CDR3 in DNA: TGTGCCAGCAGCTTAGGACAGATCACTGAAGCTTTCTTT. This gives the protein CASSLGQITEAFF.

The gene calls are TRBV6-1 and TRBJ1-4, with a possible D match to TRBD1 (6 bases). V was shortened by 2 bases and J by 11 bases, with 12 bases between the two germline ends. Germline V lookup: CDR1 MNHNS, CDR2 SASEGT. CDR3 length equals 13 residues. The CDR3 spells CASSENAGQKLFF. DNA for the CDR3: TGTGCCAGCAGTGAAAATGCAGGACAGAAACTGTTTTTT.

This chain connects TRBV28 to TRBJ2-7, with 7 bases matching TRBD2. With V trimmed by 2 bases and J by 0 bases, 10 bases remained unmatched. This CDR3 is 17 amino acids long. Germline V gives CDR1 MDHEN, CDR2 SYDVKM. The CDR3 nucleotides read TGTGCCAGCAGTTTAGAGGGGAGCGGGACCAGCTCCTACGAGCAGTACTTC. Its translation: CASSLEGSGTSSYEQYF. The full variable domain, with the rest looked up from reference TRBV28 and TRBJ2-7, is DVKVTQSSRYLVKRTGEKVFLECVQDMDHENMFWYRQDPGLGLRLIYFSYDVKMKEKGDIPEGYSVSREKKERFSLILESASTNQTSMYLCASSLEGSGTSSYEQYFGPGTRLTVT.

The V call is TRBV9, the J call TRBJ1-4; TRBD1 might be the D (6 bases). The CDR3 runs to 15 residues. Germline V gives CDR1 SGDLS, CDR2 YYNGEE. V gave up 0 bases and J gave up 8 bases, with 14 bases separating them. This chain's CDR3 is CASSVEGATGEKLFF. The CDR3 DNA sequence: TGTGCCAGCAGCGTAGAGGGTGCAACAGGGGAAAAACTGTTTTTT.

V gene TRBV5-1 combines with J gene TRBJ1-1, with D possibly TRBD1 on 6 matching bases. Per germline, CDR1 SGHRS and CDR2 YFSETQ. The CDR3 totals 15 residues. V shed 2 bases and J shed 0 bases, with 11 bases lying between them. The CDR3 coding sequence is TGCGCCAGCAGCTTCGGGACAAGAATGAACACTGAAGCTTTCTTT. This gives the protein CASSFGTRMNTEAFF.

The chain's CDR3 is CASRGDTYGYTF. CDR3 DNA sequence: TGTGCCAGCAGGGGGGACACCTATGGCTACACCTTC. The gene calls are TRBV2 and TRBJ1-2; possible D gene TRBD1, 6 bases. The CDR3 has 12 residues. Looked up from germline, CDR1 is SNHLY and CDR2 is FYNNEI. Deletions cut 6 bases from V and 4 bases from J, with 9 bases between.

The rearrangement uses TRBV28 and TRBJ1-6; 11 bases are a match to TRBD1. The V segment lost 7 bases and the J segment 4 bases; nucleotides outside the gene matches: 3. CDR3 length: 15 residues. The germline V gene has CDR1 MDHEN and CDR2 SYDVKM. CDR3 protein: CASIRDRGYNSPLHF. The CDR3 DNA reads as TGTGCCAGCATCCGGGACAGGGGGTATAATTCACCCCTCCACTTT.